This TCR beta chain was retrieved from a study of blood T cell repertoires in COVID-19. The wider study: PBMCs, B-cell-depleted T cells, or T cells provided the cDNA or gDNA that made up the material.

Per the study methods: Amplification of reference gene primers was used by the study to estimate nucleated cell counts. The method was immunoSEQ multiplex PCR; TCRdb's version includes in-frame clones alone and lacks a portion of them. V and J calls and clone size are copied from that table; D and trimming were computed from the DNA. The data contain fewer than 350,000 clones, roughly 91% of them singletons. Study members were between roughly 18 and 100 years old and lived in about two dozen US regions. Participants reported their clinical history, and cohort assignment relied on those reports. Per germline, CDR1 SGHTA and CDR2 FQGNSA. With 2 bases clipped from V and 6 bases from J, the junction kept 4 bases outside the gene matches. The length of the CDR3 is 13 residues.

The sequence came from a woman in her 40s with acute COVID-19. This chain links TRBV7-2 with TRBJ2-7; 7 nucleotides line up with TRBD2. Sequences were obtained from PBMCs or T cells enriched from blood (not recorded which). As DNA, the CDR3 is TGTGCCAGCAGCTTAAGCGGGACCGTCGAGCAGTACTTC. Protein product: CASSLSGTVEQYF.